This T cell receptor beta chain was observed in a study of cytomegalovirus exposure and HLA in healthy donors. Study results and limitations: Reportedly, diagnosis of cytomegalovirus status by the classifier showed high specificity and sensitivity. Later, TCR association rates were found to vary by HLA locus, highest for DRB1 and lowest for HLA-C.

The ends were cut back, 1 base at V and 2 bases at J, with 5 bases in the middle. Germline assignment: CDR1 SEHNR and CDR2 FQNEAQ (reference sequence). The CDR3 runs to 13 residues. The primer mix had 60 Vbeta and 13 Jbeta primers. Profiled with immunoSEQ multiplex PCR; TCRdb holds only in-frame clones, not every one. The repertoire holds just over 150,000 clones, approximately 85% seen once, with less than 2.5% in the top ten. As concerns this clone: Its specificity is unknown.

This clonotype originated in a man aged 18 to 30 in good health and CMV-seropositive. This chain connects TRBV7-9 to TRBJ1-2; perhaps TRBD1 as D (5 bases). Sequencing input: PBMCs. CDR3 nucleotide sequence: TGTGCCAGCAGCTTAGGACAGAACTATGGCTACACCTTC. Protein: CASSLGQNYGYTF.